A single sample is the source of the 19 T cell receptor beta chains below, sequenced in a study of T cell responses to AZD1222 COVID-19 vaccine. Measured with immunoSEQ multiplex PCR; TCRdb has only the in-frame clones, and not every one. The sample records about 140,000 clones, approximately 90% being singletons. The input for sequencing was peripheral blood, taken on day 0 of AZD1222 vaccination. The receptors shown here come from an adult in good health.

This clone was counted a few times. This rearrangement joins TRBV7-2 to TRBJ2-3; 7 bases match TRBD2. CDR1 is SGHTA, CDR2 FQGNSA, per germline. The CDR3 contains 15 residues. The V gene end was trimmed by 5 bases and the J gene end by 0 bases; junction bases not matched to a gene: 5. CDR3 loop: CASSRSGVSTDTQYF. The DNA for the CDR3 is TGTGCCAGCAGCAGAAGCGGGGTTAGCACAGATACGCAGTATTTT.

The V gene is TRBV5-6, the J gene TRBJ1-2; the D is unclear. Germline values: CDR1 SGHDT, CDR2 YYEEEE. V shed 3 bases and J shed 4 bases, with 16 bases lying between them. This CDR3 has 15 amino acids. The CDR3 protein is CASSSKPDDTYGYTF. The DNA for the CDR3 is TGTGCCAGCAGCTCGAAACCTGATGATACCTATGGCTACACCTTC.

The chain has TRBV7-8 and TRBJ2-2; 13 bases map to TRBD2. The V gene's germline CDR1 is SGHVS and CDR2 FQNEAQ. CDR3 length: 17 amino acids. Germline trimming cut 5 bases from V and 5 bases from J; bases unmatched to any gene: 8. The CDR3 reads CASSPWTSGSITGELFF. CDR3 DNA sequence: TGTGCCAGCAGCCCCTGGACTAGCGGGAGTATTACCGGGGAGCTGTTTTTT. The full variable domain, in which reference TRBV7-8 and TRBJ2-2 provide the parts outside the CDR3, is GAGVSQSPRYKVAKRGQDVALRCDPISGHVSLFWYQQALGQGPEFLTYFQNEAQLDKSGLPSDRFFAERPEGSVSTLKIQRTQQEDSAVYLCASSPWTSGSITGELFFGEGSRLTVL.

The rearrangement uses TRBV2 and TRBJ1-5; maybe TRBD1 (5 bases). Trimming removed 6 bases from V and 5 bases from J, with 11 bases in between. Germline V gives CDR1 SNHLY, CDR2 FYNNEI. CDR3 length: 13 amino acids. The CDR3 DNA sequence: TGTGCCAGCAGGGGGCAGACCCATCAGCCCCAGCATTTT. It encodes CASRGQTHQPQHF.

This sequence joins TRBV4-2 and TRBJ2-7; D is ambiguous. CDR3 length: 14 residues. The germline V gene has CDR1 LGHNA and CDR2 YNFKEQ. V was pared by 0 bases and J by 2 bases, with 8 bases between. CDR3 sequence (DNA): TGTGCCAGCAGCCAAGATGGCGGTGCCTACGAGCAGTACTTC. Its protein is CASSQDGGAYEQYF.

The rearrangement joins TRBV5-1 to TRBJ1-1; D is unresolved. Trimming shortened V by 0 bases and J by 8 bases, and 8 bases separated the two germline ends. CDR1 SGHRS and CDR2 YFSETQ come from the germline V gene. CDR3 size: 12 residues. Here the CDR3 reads CASSLVTGEAFF. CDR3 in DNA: TGCGCCAGCAGCTTGGTAACGGGCGAAGCTTTCTTT.

DNA of the CDR3: TGCGCCAGCAGCCCGGGACAGCTTGAAAACACCATATATTTT. Encoded protein: CASSPGQLENTIYF. The V and J genes are TRBV5-1 and TRBJ1-3; 7 positions agree with TRBD1. This CDR3 is built from 14 residues. Germline assignment: CDR1 SGHRS and CDR2 YFSETQ. V was clipped by 4 bases and J by 6 bases; unmatched bases: 7.

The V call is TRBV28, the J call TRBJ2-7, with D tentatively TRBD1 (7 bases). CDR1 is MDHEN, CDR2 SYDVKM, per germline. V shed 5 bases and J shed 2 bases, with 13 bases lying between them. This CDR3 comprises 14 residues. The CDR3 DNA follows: TGTGCCAGCAGTATCAGGGGGGTGACCTACGAGCAGTACTTC. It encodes CASSIRGVTYEQYF.

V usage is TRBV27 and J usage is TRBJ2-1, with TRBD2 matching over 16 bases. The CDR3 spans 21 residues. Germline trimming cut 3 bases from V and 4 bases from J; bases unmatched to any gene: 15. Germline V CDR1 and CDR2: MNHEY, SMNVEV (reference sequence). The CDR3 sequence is CASSLSKKPGLAGGPYNEQFF. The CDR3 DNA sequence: TGTGCCAGCAGTTTGAGTAAAAAACCGGGACTAGCGGGAGGGCCTTACAATGAGCAGTTCTTC.

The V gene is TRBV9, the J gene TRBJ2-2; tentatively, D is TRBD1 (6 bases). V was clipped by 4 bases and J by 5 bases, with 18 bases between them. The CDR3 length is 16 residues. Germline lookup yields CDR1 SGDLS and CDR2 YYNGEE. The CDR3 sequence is CASSIRWDTKTGELFF. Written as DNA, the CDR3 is TGTGCCAGCAGCATCCGGTGGGACACTAAGACCGGGGAGCTGTTTTTT.

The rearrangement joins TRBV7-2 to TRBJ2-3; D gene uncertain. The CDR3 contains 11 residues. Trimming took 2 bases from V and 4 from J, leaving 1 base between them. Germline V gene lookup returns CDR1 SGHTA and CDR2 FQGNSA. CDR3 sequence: CASSLSDTQYF. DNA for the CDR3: TGTGCCAGCAGCTTATCAGATACGCAGTATTTT. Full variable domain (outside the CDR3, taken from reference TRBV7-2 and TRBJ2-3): GAGVSQSPSNKVTEKGKDVELRCDPISGHTALYWYRQSLGQGLEFLIYFQGNSAPDKSGLPSDRFSAERTGGSVSTLTIQRTQQEDSAVYLCASSLSDTQYFGPGTRLTVL.

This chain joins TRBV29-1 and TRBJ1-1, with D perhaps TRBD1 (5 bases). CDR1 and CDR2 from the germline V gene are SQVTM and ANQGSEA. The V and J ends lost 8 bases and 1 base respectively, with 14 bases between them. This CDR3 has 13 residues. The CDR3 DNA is TGCAGCACCCAGGGAGACCAGAACACTGAAGCTTTCTTT. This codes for CSTQGDQNTEAFF.

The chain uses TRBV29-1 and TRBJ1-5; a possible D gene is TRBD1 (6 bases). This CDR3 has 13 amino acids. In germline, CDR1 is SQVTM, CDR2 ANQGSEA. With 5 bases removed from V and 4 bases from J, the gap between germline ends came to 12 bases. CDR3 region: CSVTQGRNQPQHF. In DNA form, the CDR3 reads TGCAGCGTTACTCAGGGGCGGAATCAGCCCCAGCATTTT.

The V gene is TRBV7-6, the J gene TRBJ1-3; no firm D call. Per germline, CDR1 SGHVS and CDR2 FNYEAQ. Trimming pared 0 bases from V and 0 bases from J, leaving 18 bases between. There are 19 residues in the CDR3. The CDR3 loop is CASSLAIRAALSSGNTIYF. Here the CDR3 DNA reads TGTGCCAGCAGCTTAGCGATAAGGGCTGCCCTGAGCTCTGGAAACACCATATATTTT. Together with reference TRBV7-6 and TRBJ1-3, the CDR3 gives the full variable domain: GAGVSQSPRYKVTKRGQDVALRCDPISGHVSLYWYRQALGQGPEFLTYFNYEAQQDKSGLPNDRFSAERPEGSISTLTIQRTEQRDSAMYRCASSLAIRAALSSGNTIYFGEGSWLTVV.

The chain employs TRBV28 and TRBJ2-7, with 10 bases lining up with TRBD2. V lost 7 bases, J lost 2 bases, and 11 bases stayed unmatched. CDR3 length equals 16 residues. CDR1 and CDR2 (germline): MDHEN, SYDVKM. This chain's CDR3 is CASMSSGRAGAYEQYF. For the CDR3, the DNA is TGTGCCAGCATGTCAAGCGGGAGGGCCGGGGCCTACGAGCAGTACTTC.

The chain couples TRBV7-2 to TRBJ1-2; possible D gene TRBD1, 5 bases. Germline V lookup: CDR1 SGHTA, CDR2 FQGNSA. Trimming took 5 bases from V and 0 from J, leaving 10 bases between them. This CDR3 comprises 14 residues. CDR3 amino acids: CASSLGLTNYGYTF. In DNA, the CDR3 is TGTGCCAGCAGCCTGGGACTGACTAACTATGGCTACACCTTC. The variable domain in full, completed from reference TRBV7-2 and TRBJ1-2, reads GAGVSQSPSNKVTEKGKDVELRCDPISGHTALYWYRQSLGQGLEFLIYFQGNSAPDKSGLPSDRFSAERTGGSVSTLTIQRTQQEDSAVYLCASSLGLTNYGYTFGSGTRLTVV.

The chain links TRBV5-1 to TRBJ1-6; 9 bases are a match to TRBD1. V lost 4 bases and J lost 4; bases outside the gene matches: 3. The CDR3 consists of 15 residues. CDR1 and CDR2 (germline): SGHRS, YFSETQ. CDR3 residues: CASSEGQGYNSPLHF. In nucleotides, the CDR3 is TGCGCCAGCAGCGAGGGACAGGGATATAATTCACCCCTCCACTTT.

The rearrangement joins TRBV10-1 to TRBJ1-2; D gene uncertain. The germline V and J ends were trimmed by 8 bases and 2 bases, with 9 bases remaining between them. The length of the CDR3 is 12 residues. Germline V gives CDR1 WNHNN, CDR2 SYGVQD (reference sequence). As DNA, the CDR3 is TGCGCCAGCGGACTGACGAACTATGGCTACACCTTC. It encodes CASGLTNYGYTF.

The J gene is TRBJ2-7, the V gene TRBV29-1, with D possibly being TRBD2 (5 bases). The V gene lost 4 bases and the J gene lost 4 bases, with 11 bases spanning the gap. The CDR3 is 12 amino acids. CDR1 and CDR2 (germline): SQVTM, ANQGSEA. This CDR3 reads CSVGDYQYEQYF. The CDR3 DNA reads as TGCAGCGTTGGTGACTATCAATACGAGCAGTACTTC.